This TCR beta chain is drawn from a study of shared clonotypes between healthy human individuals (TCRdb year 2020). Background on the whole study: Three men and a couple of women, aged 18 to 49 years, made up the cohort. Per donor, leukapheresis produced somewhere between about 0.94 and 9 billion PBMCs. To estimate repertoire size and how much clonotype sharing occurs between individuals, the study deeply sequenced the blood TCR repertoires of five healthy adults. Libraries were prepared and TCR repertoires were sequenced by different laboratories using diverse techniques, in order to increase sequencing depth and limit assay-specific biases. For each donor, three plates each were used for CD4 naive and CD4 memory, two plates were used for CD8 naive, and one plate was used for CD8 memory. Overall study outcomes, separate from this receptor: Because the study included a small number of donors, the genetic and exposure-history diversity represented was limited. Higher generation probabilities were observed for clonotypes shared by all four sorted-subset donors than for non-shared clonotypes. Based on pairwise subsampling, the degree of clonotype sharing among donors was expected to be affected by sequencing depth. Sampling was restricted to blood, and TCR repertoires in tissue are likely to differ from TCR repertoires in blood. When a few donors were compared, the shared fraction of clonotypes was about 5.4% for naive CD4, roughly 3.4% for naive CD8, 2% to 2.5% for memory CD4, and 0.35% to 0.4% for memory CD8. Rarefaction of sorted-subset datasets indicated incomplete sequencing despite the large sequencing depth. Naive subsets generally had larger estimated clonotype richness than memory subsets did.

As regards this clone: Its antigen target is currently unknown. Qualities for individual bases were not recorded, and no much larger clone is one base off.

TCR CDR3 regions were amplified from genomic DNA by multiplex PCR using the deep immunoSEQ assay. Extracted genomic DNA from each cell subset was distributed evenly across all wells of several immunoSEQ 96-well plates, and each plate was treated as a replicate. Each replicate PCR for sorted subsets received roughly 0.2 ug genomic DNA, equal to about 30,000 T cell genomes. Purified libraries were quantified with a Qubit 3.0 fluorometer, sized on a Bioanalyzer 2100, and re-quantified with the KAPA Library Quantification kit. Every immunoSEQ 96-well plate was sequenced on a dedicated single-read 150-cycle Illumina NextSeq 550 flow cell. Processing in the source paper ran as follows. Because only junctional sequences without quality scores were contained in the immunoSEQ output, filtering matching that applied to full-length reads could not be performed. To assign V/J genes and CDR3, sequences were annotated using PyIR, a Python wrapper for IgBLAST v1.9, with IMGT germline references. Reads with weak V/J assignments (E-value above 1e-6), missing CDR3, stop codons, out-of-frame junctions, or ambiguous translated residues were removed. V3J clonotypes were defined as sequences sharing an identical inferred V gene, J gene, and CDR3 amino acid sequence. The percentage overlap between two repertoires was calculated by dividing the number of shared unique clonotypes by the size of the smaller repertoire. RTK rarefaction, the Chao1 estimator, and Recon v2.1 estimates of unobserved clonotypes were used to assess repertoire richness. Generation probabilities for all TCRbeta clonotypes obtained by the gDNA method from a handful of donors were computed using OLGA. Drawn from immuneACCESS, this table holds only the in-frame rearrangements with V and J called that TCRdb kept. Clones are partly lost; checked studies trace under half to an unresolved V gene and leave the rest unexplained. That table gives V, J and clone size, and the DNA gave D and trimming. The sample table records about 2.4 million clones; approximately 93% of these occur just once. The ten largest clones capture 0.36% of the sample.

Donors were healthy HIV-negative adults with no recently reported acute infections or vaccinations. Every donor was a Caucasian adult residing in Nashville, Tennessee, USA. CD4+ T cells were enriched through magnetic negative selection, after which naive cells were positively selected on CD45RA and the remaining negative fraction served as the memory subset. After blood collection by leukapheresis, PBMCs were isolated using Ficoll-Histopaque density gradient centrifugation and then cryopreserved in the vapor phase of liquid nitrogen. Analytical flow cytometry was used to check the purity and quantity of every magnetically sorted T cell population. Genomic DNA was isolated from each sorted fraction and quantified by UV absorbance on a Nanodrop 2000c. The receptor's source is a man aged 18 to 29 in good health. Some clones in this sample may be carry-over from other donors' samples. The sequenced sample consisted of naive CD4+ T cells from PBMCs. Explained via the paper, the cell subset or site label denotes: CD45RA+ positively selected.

DNA sequence: TGCAGCGCAGAATATGGGACTAGCGGTACCTACAATGAGCAGTTCTTC. It is translated as CSAEYGTSGTYNEQFF. This receptor chain uses TRBV29-1 and TRBJ2-1; 11 junctional bases match TRBD2. CDR1 and CDR2, per the germline V gene, are SQVTM and ANQGSEA. V and J are trimmed by 7 bases and 2 bases, and the gene matches miss 10 bases of the junction. Its CDR3 holds 16 amino acids, cysteine through phenylalanine. Just CDR3 DNA is preserved here, 48 bases in frame from base 1.